Sequencing of this T cell receptor beta chain was carried out in a study of T cell repertoires in cytomegalovirus infection. Study context: Both recently identified HLA-C-restricted and well-studied HLA-B-restricted CMV epitopes were used in the study. In public TCR beta signatures, there were indications of both CMV infection and matching HLA type.

TCRdb reprocessed the reads via MiXCR and lists one record per CDR3 protein. The data contain about 330,000 distinct CDR3 sequences, nearly 35% of them singletons. This CDR3 spans 14 amino acids. V lost 5 bases and J 4 bases, leaving 16 bases between the germline ends. CDR1 and CDR2 (germline): GTSNPN, SVGIG (reference sequence). On this clonotype: Its antigen is as yet unknown.

Study conclusions and caveats: Cumulative frequency (of public TCR beta family members) identified carriers of CMV plus the relevant HLA. HLA-C-restricted CMV clonotypes gave the most frequent clonotype in two of eight donors.

The sequenced sample was cultured PBMCs, obtained from culture after CMV antigen stimulation. The V gene is TRBV30, the J gene TRBJ2-3, with D possibly TRBD2 on 5 matching bases. The source of this sequence is a human donor in good health (CMV status not recorded). Some clones in this sample may be carry-over from other donors' samples. CDR3 nucleotide sequence: TGTGCCTGGGGCCGGAGGAAGGCAGCAGATACGCAGTATTTT. Translating it yields CAWGRRKAADTQYF.